This T cell receptor (beta chain) appears in the sequencing data of a study of blood T cells in healthy people across ages. Primers used in a second PCR of about 6 to 12 cycles were a sample-barcoded 5' primer and a J-beta primer mix. TCRdb re-called the 5' RACE reads through MiXCR, storing one row per CDR3 protein. The sample comprises hundreds of thousands of distinct CDR3 sequences, approximately 21% of which are singletons, and 3% to 4.5% rests with the top ten. The CDR3 covers 15 residues. The germline gives CDR1 PRHDT, CDR2 FYEKMQ (reference sequence). The V gene end was trimmed by 5 bases and the J gene end by 1 base; junction bases not matched to a gene: 6. This clonotype was counted only a few times.

The sequence derives from a man between 65 and 85 years old in good health. Sequencing was performed on blood. The rearrangement links TRBV13 to TRBJ1-1; TRBD1 matches at 8 bases. The CDR3 protein is CASSLRTGTNTEAFF. CDR3 in DNA: TGTGCCAGCAGCCTACGGACAGGGACGAACACTGAAGCTTTCTTT.